This T cell receptor (beta chain) was obtained from a study of early T cells in non-severe SARS-CoV-2 infection. The wider study: Alpha and beta chains were unpaired, from unsorted whole-blood bulk RNA. Overall study findings and caveats: Anti-spike CD8 responses were favored by VDJdb matching, which missed private and CD4 specificities.

Unique molecular identifier tags were affixed to discrete cDNA molecules. In TCRdb, the 5' RACE reads were re-called with MiXCR into one record per CDR3 protein. The sample includes tens of thousands of distinct CDR3 sequences, about 11% of them seen just once. Germline-derived CDR1 and CDR2 are MNHEY and SVGEGT. This CDR3 has 13 residues. Deletions cut 4 bases from V and 4 bases from J, with 8 bases between. As regards this clonotype: Its antigen is currently unknown.

The chain couples TRBV6-2 or TRBV6-3 to TRBJ2-1, with D uncertain. The TCR was taken from an adult who was a healthcare worker with PCR-confirmed SARS-CoV-2 infection or an uninfected control (not recorded which). Sequences were derived from whole blood, sampled at baseline. The CDR3, as DNA: TGTGCCAGCAGTTCTGCCAGGTACAATGAGCAGTTCTTC. Its translation is CASSSARYNEQFF.